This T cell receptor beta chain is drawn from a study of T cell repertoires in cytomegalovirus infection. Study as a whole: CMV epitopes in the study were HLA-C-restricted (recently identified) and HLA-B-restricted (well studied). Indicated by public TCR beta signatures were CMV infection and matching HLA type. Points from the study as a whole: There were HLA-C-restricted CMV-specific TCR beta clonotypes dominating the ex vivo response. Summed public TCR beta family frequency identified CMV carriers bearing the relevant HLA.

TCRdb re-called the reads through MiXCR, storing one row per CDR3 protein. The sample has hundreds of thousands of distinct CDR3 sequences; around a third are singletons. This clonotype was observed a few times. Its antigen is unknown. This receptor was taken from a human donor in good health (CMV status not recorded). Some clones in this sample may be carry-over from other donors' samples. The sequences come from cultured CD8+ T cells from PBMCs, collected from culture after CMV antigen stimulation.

The CDR3 loop reads CASFTGNEQFF. DNA of the CDR3: TGTGCCAGTTTTACAGGGAATGAGCAGTTCTTC. The V call is TRBV6-1, the J call TRBJ2-1; D perhaps matches TRBD1 (6 bases). V was trimmed by 9 bases and J by 7 bases, leaving 10 bases between them. This CDR3 spans 11 amino acids. CDR1 is MNHNS, CDR2 SASEGT, per germline.